This T cell receptor beta chain comes out of a study of shared clonotypes between healthy human individuals. Study observations and caveats: Non-shared clonotypes were found to have lower generation probabilities than the clonotypes that were shared by all four of the sorted-subset donors.

In germline, CDR1 is LGHNA, CDR2 YSLEER. The CDR3 covers 15 residues. With V trimmed by 1 base and J by 1 base, 3 bases remained unmatched. A remark on this clone: The antigen is not known.

The assay was immunoSEQ multiplex PCR, and TCRdb's table has in-frame clones only and misses some. This table holds approximately 2.4 million clones, approximately 95% found once. What was sequenced was naive CD4+ T cells sorted from blood. Specified subset: CD45RA+ positively selected. The genes are TRBV4-3 and TRBJ1-1, with 7 bases lining up with TRBD1. The TCR was taken from a man aged 18 to 35 in good health. The CDR3 here is CASSQGWTGNTEAFF. The CDR3 coding sequence is TGCGCCAGCAGCCAAGGATGGACAGGGAACACTGAAGCTTTCTTT.